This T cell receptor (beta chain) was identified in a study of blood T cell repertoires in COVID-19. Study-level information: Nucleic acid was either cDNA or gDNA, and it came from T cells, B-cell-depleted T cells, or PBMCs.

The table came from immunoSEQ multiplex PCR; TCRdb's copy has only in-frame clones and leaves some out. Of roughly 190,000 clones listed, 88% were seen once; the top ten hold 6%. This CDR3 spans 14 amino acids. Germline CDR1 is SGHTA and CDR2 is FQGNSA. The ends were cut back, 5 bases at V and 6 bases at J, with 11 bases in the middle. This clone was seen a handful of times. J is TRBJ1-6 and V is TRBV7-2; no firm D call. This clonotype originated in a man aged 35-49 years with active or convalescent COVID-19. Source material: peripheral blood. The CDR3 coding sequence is TGTGCCAGCAGCACACGGGAACCTAATTCACCCCTCCACTTT. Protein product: CASSTREPNSPLHF.